These T cell receptor beta chains were read from a single sample in a study of Tregs in tolerant kidney transplant recipients. The assay was immunoSEQ multiplex PCR, and TCRdb's table has in-frame clones only and misses some. The sample lists about 73,000 clones; less than 95% were seen once. The sequences come from Tregs from blood, collected before the transplant. These receptors were taken from a human donor who received a combined kidney and bone marrow transplant. Both conserved end residues are part of each CDR3. The D gene is left open where the match is weak. The listing skips clone size in some rows; elsewhere it reads once, few, many or a size class.

d_gene,j_gene,v_gene,abundance,CDR3aa,CDR3nt
NA,TRBJ2-4,TRBV5-1,NA,CASSLGDGKNIQYF,TGCGCCAGCAGCTTGGGGGACGGCAAAAACATTCAGTACTTC
TRBD2,TRBJ2-5,TRBV2,NA,CASSQGRAGGQETQYF,TGTGCCAGCAGCCAAGGGCGAGCGGGAGGCCAAGAGACCCAGTACTTC
TRBD1,TRBJ2-1,TRBV6-6,NA,CASSAGQDEQFF,TGTGCCAGCAGCGCCGGACAGGATGAGCAGTTCTTC
NA,TRBJ2-1,TRBV7-8,NA,CASSQRSGAPLYNEQFF,TGTGCCAGCAGCCAGAGGTCCGGGGCGCCTTTATACAATGAGCAGTTCTTC
NA,TRBJ1-4,TRBV9,NA,CASSGGYNEKLFF,TGTGCCAGTTCGGGGGGATATAATGAAAAACTGTTTTTT
NA,TRBJ1-1,TRBV30,NA,CAWAGLSEAFF,TGTGCCTGGGCAGGATTATCTGAAGCTTTCTTT
TRBD2,TRBJ2-5,TRBV5-1,NA,CASSLLGGGEETQYF,TGCGCCAGCAGCTTGCTCGGGGGAGGGGAAGAGACCCAGTACTTC
NA,TRBJ2-2,TRBV10-3,NA,CAITPGVARNTGELFF,TGTGCCATCACTCCAGGCGTAGCGAGGAACACCGGGGAGCTGTTTTTT
NA,TRBJ2-7,TRBV2,NA,CASQLSGGRPTFSYEQYF,TGTGCCAGCCAGTTGTCCGGGGGGCGGCCAACCTTCTCCTACGAGCAGTACTTC
TRBD1,TRBJ2-5,TRBV18,NA,CASSPVRGISQETQYF,TGTGCCAGCTCACCTGTCAGGGGGATTTCTCAAGAGACCCAGTACTTC
NA,TRBJ2-3,TRBV2,NA,CASSSGGGDTQYF,TGTGCCAGCAGTAGCGGAGGGGGAGATACGCAGTATTTT
TRBD2,TRBJ2-3,TRBV10-3,NA,CAIKLAGASTDTQYF,TGTGCCATCAAATTAGCGGGAGCTAGCACAGATACGCAGTATTTT
TRBD1,TRBJ2-2,TRBV2,NA,CASSGTASNTGELFF,TGTGCCAGCAGCGGGACAGCCTCGAACACCGGGGAGCTGTTTTTT
NA,TRBJ2-1,TRBV7-9,NA,CASSLASTGNEQFF,TGTGCCAGCAGCTTAGCCTCGACGGGCAATGAGCAGTTCTTC
NA,TRBJ1-5,TRBV5-4,NA,CASSRGGNQPQHF,TGTGCCAGCAGCAGAGGGGGCAATCAGCCCCAGCATTTT
NA,TRBJ1-3,TRBV28,NA,CASSLAGNTIYF,TGTGCCAGCAGTTTAGCTGGAAACACCATATATTTT
NA,TRBJ2-7,TRBV28,NA,CASSLGGLSYEQYF,TGTGCCAGCAGTTTAGGCGGACTATCCTACGAGCAGTACTTC
TRBD2,TRBJ2-3,TRBV7-6,NA,CASSSLAGGTDTQYF,TGTGCCAGCAGCTCCCTAGCGGGAGGCACAGATACGCAGTATTTT
NA,TRBJ1-1,TRBV5-5,NA,CASSLQGRGTEAFF,TGTGCCAGCAGCTTGCAGGGTAGGGGCACTGAAGCTTTCTTT
NA,TRBJ1-3,TRBV7-2,NA,CASSLKGAGNTIYF,TGTGCCAGCAGCCTAAAGGGGGCTGGAAACACCATATATTTT
NA,TRBJ2-2,TRBV4-3,NA,CASSLPSGAFAGELFF,TGCGCCAGCAGCCTCCCTTCGGGGGCTTTCGCCGGGGAGCTGTTTTTT
NA,TRBJ2-7,TRBV19,NA,CASSMSGEYEQYF,TGTGCCAGTAGTATGTCAGGGGAATACGAGCAGTACTTC
NA,TRBJ1-1,TRBV28,NA,CASSALQGNTEAFF,TGTGCCAGCAGCGCACTTCAGGGAAACACTGAAGCTTTCTTT
NA,TRBJ2-7,TRBV28,NA,CASSSFRGIHEQYF,TGTGCCAGCAGTTCCTTCAGGGGTATCCACGAGCAGTACTTC
TRBD1,TRBJ2-5,TRBV28,NA,CASAGTGVETQYF,TGTGCCAGCGCTGGAACAGGGGTCGAGACCCAGTACTTC
NA,TRBJ1-2,TRBV18,NA,CASSLSRQVEGYTF,TGTGCCAGCTCACTATCCCGACAGGTGGAGGGCTACACCTTC
NA,TRBJ2-1,TRBV7-7,NA,CASSLANQNEQFF,TGTGCTAGCAGCTTAGCGAACCAAAACGAGCAGTTCTTC
NA,TRBJ2-2,TRBV7-3,NA,CASSLQGTGELFF,TGTGCCAGCAGCCTACAGGGTACCGGGGAGCTGTTTTTT
NA,TRBJ2-2,TRBV5-5,once,CASSLGRETGELFF,TGTGCCAGCAGCCTGGGGCGAGAGACCGGGGAGCTGTTTTTT
NA,TRBJ2-7,TRBV12-1,NA,CASSSMTQQVSYEQYF,TGTGCCAGCAGCTCCATGACCCAGCAGGTGTCCTACGAGCAGTACTTC
TRBD1,TRBJ2-3,TRBV5-8,few,CASSLRSGQGLDTQYF,TGTGCCAGCAGCTTAAGGTCGGGACAGGGGCTAGATACGCAGTATTTT
TRBD2,TRBJ2-1,TRBV11-1,NA,CASSPTLAGGTYNEQFF,TGTGCCAGCAGCCCGACTTTAGCGGGAGGGACCTACAATGAGCAGTTCTTC
NA,TRBJ2-7,TRBV30,NA,CAWRGGHVGEQYF,TGTGCCTGGAGGGGGGGCCATGTGGGCGAGCAGTACTTC
NA,TRBJ1-3,TRBV15,NA,CATSRDLAGGNTIYF,TGTGCCACCAGCAGAGACCTCGCGGGCGGAAACACCATATATTTT
TRBD1,TRBJ2-3,TRBV6-6,NA,CASSWDRGTDTQYF,TGTGCCAGCAGTTGGGACAGGGGCACAGATACGCAGTATTTT
TRBD1,TRBJ2-3,TRBV29-1,once,CSVRTGQGARDTQYF,TGCAGCGTGAGAACGGGACAGGGGGCGAGAGATACGCAGTATTTT
NA,TRBJ2-3,TRBV5-4,NA,CASSLPGADTQYF,TGTGCCAGCAGCTTACCGGGAGCAGATACGCAGTATTTT
TRBD1,TRBJ2-2,TRBV19,NA,CASSMGYGTANTGELFF,TGTGCCAGTAGTATGGGGTACGGGACAGCGAACACCGGGGAGCTGTTTTTT